The T cell receptor beta chain described here comes from a study of Ad26.COV2.S vaccination and SARS-CoV-2 variants. Turning to the study itself: The trial was COV1001 and the donor's arm was Ad26.COV2.S.

Treatment given: around 19 received Ad26.COV2.S at low or high dose, single or two shots; about five received placebo; per-sample allocation not given. Sample collection was performed on day 63 after the first vaccine or placebo injection. The donor was a Boston adult aged 18-55 years. The assay was immunoSEQ multiplex PCR, and TCRdb's table has in-frame clones only and misses some. The data hold around 450,000 clones, with roughly 89% observed a single time. The length of the CDR3 is 17 residues. The V gene end was trimmed by 5 bases and the J gene end by 4 bases; junction bases not matched to a gene: 16. Germline CDR1 is SGHNT and CDR2 is YENEEA.

The V gene is TRBV11-3, the J gene TRBJ2-7; TRBD2 agrees at 8 bases. This receptor was taken from a person aged 18-65 years who received the Ad26.COV2.S COVID-19 vaccine or a placebo. The material sequenced was peripheral blood, taken in a trial of Ad26.COV2.S vaccine versus placebo. The CDR3 loop reads CASSKQTSTSGNYEQYV. The CDR3 DNA reads as TGTGCCAGCAGCAAGCAAACCAGCACTAGCGGAAATTACGAGCAGTACGTC.